This TCR beta chain was profiled in a study of monozygotic twins with inflammatory bowel disease. An amount of roughly 3,500 ng of total RNA was used for each TCR library. Addition of UMIs with a 6-nucleotide sample barcode was achieved by template switching. One entry per CDR3 protein, without DNA, is what TCRdb gives after re-calling the 5' RACE reads. This table lists 200,000 to 250,000 distinct CDR3 sequences. With regard to this clonotype: What it recognizes is unknown.

Study outcomes and limitations: It was in IBD patients that TCRbeta diversity (inverse Simpson) was lower than in healthy co-twins.

The CDR3 is 14 residues long. The receptor was derived from a human donor with ulcerative colitis or Crohn's disease, or a healthy co-twin of an affected twin (not recorded which). The V and J genes are TRBV12-3 or TRBV12-4 and TRBJ1-1. Sequencing was carried out using blood. CDR3 sequence reads: CASSSGGGRTEAFF.